This T cell receptor (beta chain) was sequenced in a study of response to subunit inactivated influenza vaccine. TCRdb re-called the RT-PCR reads through MiXCR, storing one row per CDR3 protein. The profile shows hundreds of thousands of distinct CDR3 sequences, around 13% of them singletons. Worth noting for this clonotype: Its antigen is unknown.

Study-wide findings and caveats: The authors offered the suggestion that each seasonal influenza vaccination recruits few new T cells.

Per germline, CDR1 DFQATT and CDR2 SNEGSKA (reference sequence). CDR3 size: 12 residues. V lost 5 bases and J lost 9; bases outside the gene matches: 7. The genes are TRBV20-1 and TRBJ2-3; 8 nucleotides line up with TRBD2. The input for sequencing was PBMCs from blood, taken about 14 days before vaccination. The source is a man between 45 and 60 years old who received an inactivated influenza vaccine. The CDR3 reads CSAEQRETTQYF. The CDR3 DNA reads as TGCAGTGCTGAGCAGCGGGAGACGACGCAGTATTTT.